This T cell receptor beta chain was retrieved from a study of chemoradiotherapy in HPV16-positive cancers. This clone has just one count. The data were produced by immunoSEQ multiplex PCR, yet TCRdb's version contains in-frame clones alone and is incomplete. Among over 2,500 clones, 85% were seen once, and the ten largest hold roughly a tenth. The junction had 5 bases not matched to a gene; V was cut back by 3 bases and J by 3 bases. The CDR3 runs 13 residues. The germline V gene encodes CDR1 GTSNPN and CDR2 SVGIG (reference sequence). This clonotype was obtained from a human donor with HPV-associated anogenital cancer. The chain recombines TRBV30 with TRBJ2-7, with TRBD1 matching 7 bases. Sequenced here: blood, sampled from a patient who underwent chemoradiotherapy. The CDR3 loop is CAWSLGQNYEQYF. The DNA of the CDR3 is TGTGCCTGGAGCCTGGGACAGAACTACGAGCAGTACTTC. The full variable domain, its missing parts supplied by reference TRBV30 and TRBJ2-7, is SQTIHQWPATLVQPVGSPLSLECTVEGTSNPNLYWYRQAAGRGLQLLFYSVGIGQISSEVPQNLSASRPQDRQFILSSKKLLLSDSGFYLCAWSLGQNYEQYFGPGTRLTVT.